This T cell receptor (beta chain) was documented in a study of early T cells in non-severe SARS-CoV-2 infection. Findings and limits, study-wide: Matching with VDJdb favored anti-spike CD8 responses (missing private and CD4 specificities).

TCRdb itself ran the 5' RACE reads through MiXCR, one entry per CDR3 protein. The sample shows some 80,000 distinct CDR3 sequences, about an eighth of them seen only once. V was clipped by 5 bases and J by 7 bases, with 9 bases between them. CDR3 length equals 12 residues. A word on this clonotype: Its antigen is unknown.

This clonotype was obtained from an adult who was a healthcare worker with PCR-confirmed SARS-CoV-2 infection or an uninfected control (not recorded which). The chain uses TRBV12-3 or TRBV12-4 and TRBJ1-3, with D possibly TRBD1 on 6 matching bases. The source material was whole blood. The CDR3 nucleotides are TGTGCCAGCAGTAACAGGGAGAACACCATATATTTT. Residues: CASSNRENTIYF.